What follows is one T cell receptor (beta chain) and its context. This record belongs to a study of shared clonotypes between healthy human individuals. CDR3 length equals 14 residues. Trimming stripped 5 bases from V and 1 base from J, with 8 bases between. Germline-derived CDR1 and CDR2 are PRHDT and FYEKMQ (reference sequence). TCRdb's table, derived via immunoSEQ multiplex PCR, lists solely in-frame clones and lacks some. The sample has a few million clones; 85% to 95% are singletons. Naivety among CD8 cells was defined by CD45RO negativity and positive CCR7 selection, thereby excluding terminally differentiated effector memory CD45RA+ cells.

Sequenced material: naive CD8+ T cells from PBMCs. The rearrangement links TRBV13 to TRBJ2-2; maybe TRBD2 (6 bases). The clonotype comes from a man between 18 and 35 years old in good health. Some clones in this sample may be carry-over from other donors' samples. For the CDR3, the DNA is TGTGCCAGCAGCGGGGAGGTGAACACCGGGGAGCTGTTTTTT. Its protein is CASSGEVNTGELFF.